This TCR beta chain is drawn from a study of technical replicates of blood from a few donors. From germline, CDR1 is SGHTA and CDR2 FQGNSA. The CDR3 has 15 residues. V was pared by 0 bases and J by 7 bases, with 10 bases between. Produced via immunoSEQ multiplex PCR; TCRdb's table is partial and in-frame only. This table has fewer than 85,000 clones, roughly 92% appearing once. Material: T cells isolated from PBMCs. This receptor was taken from a human donor in good health. The rearrangement joins TRBV7-2 to TRBJ1-6; D perhaps matches TRBD1 (5 bases). CDR3 in amino acids: CASSLATGSNSPLHF. The CDR3 DNA reads as TGTGCCAGCAGCTTAGCCACAGGTTCCAATTCACCCCTCCACTTT. Based on the CDR3 plus reference TRBV7-2 and TRBJ1-6, the full variable domain is GAGVSQSPSNKVTEKGKDVELRCDPISGHTALYWYRQSLGQGLEFLIYFQGNSAPDKSGLPSDRFSAERTGGSVSTLTIQRTQQEDSAVYLCASSLATGSNSPLHFGNGTRLTVT.